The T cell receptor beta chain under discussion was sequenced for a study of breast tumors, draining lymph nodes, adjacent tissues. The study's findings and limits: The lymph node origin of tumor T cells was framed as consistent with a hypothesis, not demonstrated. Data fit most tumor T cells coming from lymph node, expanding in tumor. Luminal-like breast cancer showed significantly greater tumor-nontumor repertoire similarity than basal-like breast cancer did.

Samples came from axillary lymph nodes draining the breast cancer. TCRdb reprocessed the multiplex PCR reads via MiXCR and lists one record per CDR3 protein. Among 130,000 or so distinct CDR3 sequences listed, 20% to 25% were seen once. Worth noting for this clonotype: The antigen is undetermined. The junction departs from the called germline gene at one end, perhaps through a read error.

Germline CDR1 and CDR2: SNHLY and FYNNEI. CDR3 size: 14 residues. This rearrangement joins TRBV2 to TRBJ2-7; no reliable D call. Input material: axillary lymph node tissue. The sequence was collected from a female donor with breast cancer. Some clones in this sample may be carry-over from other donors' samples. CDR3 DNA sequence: TGCGCCAGCACTGTGGAAGGGTTTATCTACAAGCAGTACTTC. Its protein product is CASTVEGFIYKQYF.